This section outlines one T cell receptor beta chain sequence together with its context. The sample is drawn from a study of Graves' ophthalmopathy and Graves' hyperthyroidism. The sequenced template was RNA, covering the TCR beta CDR3 region. An opening RT-PCR round employed HTBI primers and preceded a second-round multiplex PCR. In TCRdb, the multiplex PCR reads were re-called with MiXCR into one record per CDR3 protein. Altogether roughly 400,000 distinct CDR3 sequences are present, roughly 15% being singletons, with the ten largest covering 2.4%. The CDR3 length is 15 residues. Germline V gene lookup returns CDR1 ENHRY and CDR2 SYGVKD. Trimming took 0 bases from V and 8 from J; bases not matched to a gene: 6.

The TCR sequence derives from an adult woman with stable Graves' hyperthyroidism. The sequenced sample was peripheral blood. The chain combines TRBV10-3 with TRBJ2-4, with 8 bases that match TRBD2. CDR3 in DNA: TGTGCCATCAGTGAGTCCAGCGGGAGCCGGGACATTCAGTACTTC. It translates to CAISESSGSRDIQYF.